The 14 T cell receptor beta chains in this list originate from one sample, sequenced in a study of T-cell memory formation after mild COVID-19. TCRdb reanalysed the 5' RACE reads using MiXCR and keeps one entry per CDR3 protein. Of roughly 500,000 distinct CDR3 sequences listed, about a fifth are singletons. The sample taken for sequencing was PBMCs or a T cell subset sorted from them (not recorded which). The receptor source for this set is an adult woman who had mild COVID-19 (a few samples of this study predate the infection). Cell type and time point are not known.

This clonotype was detected only a few times. The chain has TRBV29-1 and TRBJ1-2; D call uncertain. Looked up from germline, CDR1 is SQVTM and CDR2 is ANQGSEA. This CDR3 is 11 amino acids long. The V and J ends lost 2 bases and 8 bases respectively, with 9 bases between them. CDR3 nucleotide sequence: TGCAGCGTTGAACACCCGCCAGGCTACACCTTC. Translation gives CSVEHPPGYTF.

The V gene is TRBV4-2, the J gene TRBJ2-7; D possibly corresponds to TRBD2 (6 bases). The germline V and J ends were trimmed by 0 bases and 1 base, with 7 bases remaining between them. This CDR3 is 14 amino acids long. The germline V gene encodes CDR1 LGHNA and CDR2 YNFKEQ. The CDR3 loop is CASSQEDYSYEQYF. CDR3 bases: TGTGCCAGCAGCCAAGAGGACTATTCCTACGAGCAGTACTTC.

The V call is TRBV18, the J call TRBJ2-3; no firm D call. The germline V gene has CDR1 KGHSH and CDR2 LQKENI. The CDR3 length is 14 residues. The germline V and J ends were trimmed by 2 bases and 5 bases, with 11 bases remaining between them. The CDR3 DNA follows: TGTGCCAGCTCACCAGACTCCCCCAAAGATACGCAGTATTTT. As protein: CASSPDSPKDTQYF.

The rearrangement uses TRBV6-5 and TRBJ1-3; 7 bases fit TRBD1. V shed 6 bases, J shed 4 bases, and the junction held 12 bases outside the gene matches. CDR1 is MNHEY and CDR2 is SVGAGI in the germline V gene. The CDR3 covers 16 residues. The DNA of the CDR3 is TGTGCCAGCAGCACGACAGGGCCAGGTGTCGGAAACACCATATATTTT. Protein product: CASSTTGPGVGNTIYF.

This rearrangement joins TRBV7-2 to TRBJ2-3; D is undetermined. The CDR3 has 13 residues. V lost 6 bases and J lost 3, with 10 bases in between. Germline CDR1 and CDR2: SGHTA and FQGNSA. The DNA of the CDR3 is TGTGCCAGCAGATGGACCCTAACAGATACGCAGTATTTT. Encoded protein: CASRWTLTDTQYF.

This clonotype has just a few counts. The chain joins TRBV29-1 to TRBJ2-7; maybe TRBD2 (7 bases). Per the germline V gene, CDR1 is SQVTM and CDR2 is ANQGSEA. The V and J ends lost 6 bases and 0 bases respectively, with 24 bases between them. The CDR3 is made up of 17 amino acids. As DNA, the CDR3 is TGCAGCGTCACTGGGGGGGCAACGAATTTGTACTCCTACGAGCAGTACTTC. Amino acid sequence: CSVTGGATNLYSYEQYF.

The rearrangement joins TRBV24-1 to TRBJ2-3; 14 bases agree with TRBD2. From germline, CDR1 is KGHDR and CDR2 SFDVKD. This CDR3 comprises 18 residues. V lost 5 bases to trimming and J lost 3 bases; unmatched junction nucleotides: 9. The CDR3 protein is CATSAPLGLAGGTDTQYF. CDR3 nucleotide sequence: TGTGCCACCAGTGCACCCCTCGGACTAGCGGGAGGAACAGATACGCAGTATTTT.

This clonotype was recorded a few times. This chain links TRBV12-3 or TRBV12-4 with TRBJ1-1; the D gene is possibly TRBD1 (6 bases). The CDR3 is 14 residues long. Between the trimmed V and J ends, which lost 4 bases and 6 bases, there was a span of 15 bases. CDR3 amino acids: CASSWATGLAEAFF. CDR3 sequence (DNA): TGTGCCAGCAGTTGGGCCACAGGGCTGGCTGAAGCTTTCTTT.

This clonotype came up a few times. CDR3 sequence: CASSLSGSGLDEQYF. The CDR3 nucleotides read TGTGCCAGCAGCTTAAGCGGGAGTGGCCTTGACGAGCAGTACTTC. The rearrangement joins TRBV7-2 to TRBJ2-7; 8 nucleotides align to TRBD2. The V gene's germline CDR1 is SGHTA and CDR2 FQGNSA. This CDR3 is built from 15 residues. With V trimmed by 2 bases and J by 5 bases, 8 bases remained unmatched.

The V call is TRBV6-2 or TRBV6-3, the J call TRBJ2-2; the D gene is possibly TRBD1 (6 bases). Germline V CDR1 and CDR2: MNHEY, SVGEGT. The V end was cut by 2 bases, the J end by 5 bases, with 9 bases between. The CDR3 covers 14 residues. The CDR3, as DNA: TGTGCCAGCAGTTACAGGACAGAGACCGGGGAGCTGTTTTTT. This gives the protein CASSYRTETGELFF.

J is TRBJ2-1 and V is TRBV20-1; TRBD2 is a possible D gene (5 bases). The V end lost 4 bases, the J end lost 2 bases, and 18 bases lay between the germline ends. The V gene's germline CDR1 is DFQATT and CDR2 SNEGSKA (reference sequence). This CDR3 contains 16 residues. The CDR3 region is CSATPSAGIAYNEQFF. The CDR3 DNA is TGCAGTGCTACACCATCCGCGGGTATAGCCTACAATGAGCAGTTCTTC.

This chain links TRBV5-4 with TRBJ2-2; no definite D call. Deletions cut 0 bases from V and 7 bases from J, with 7 bases between. CDR1 is SGHNT, CDR2 YYREEE, per germline (reference sequence). The length of the CDR3 is 13 residues. This CDR3 reads CASSLEPNGELFF. The CDR3 nucleotides are TGTGCCAGCAGCTTGGAGCCTAACGGGGAGCTGTTTTTT.

At least ten counts were recorded for this clonotype. The rearrangement joins TRBV11-2 to TRBJ2-5; TRBD1 matches at 11 bases. This CDR3 comprises 15 residues. Germline CDR1 SGHAT, CDR2 FQNNGV. Trimming took 5 bases from V and 5 from J; bases not matched to a gene: 7. The CDR3 DNA is TGTGCCAGCAGCCTAGGACAGGGGGCGCGTGAGACCCAGTACTTC. Amino acid sequence: CASSLGQGARETQYF.

The V and J genes are TRBV4-1 and TRBJ1-1, with D uncertain. The germline V and J ends were trimmed by 4 bases and 7 bases, with 16 bases remaining between them. This CDR3 is built from 14 residues. Germline V CDR1 and CDR2: MGHRA, YSYEKL. The CDR3 DNA sequence: TGCGCCAGCAGCCCCTTGGCAGGCGTTGATGAAGCTTTCTTT. Translated, it gives CASSPLAGVDEAFF.